This TCR beta chain appears in the sequencing data of a study of cytomegalovirus exposure and HLA in healthy donors (dated by TCRdb to the late 2010s). Broadly, across the study: The 650 to 750 repertoires of the first cohort and the approximately 110 validation repertoires were produced on the same platform, according to a later analysis. In addition to the first cohort of 650 to 750 subjects, a separate validation cohort of approximately 120 different subjects was used. High-throughput TCR immunosequencing, statistical association of individual TCRs with disease status, and machine learning were combined to predict cytomegalovirus infection status. The aim of the study was to test whether cataloging public T cell receptors could identify signatures of past pathogen exposure. Results and caveats for the whole study, not just this receptor: A later analysis found that TCRs clustered in the first cohort also tended to co-occur in the 95 to 150 validation repertoires, with just under 95% of cluster scores above 0. A few of the identified cytomegalovirus-associated TCR beta chains were confirmed in vitro to be specific for cytomegalovirus antigens. While some public TCRs were present in many individuals, most TCR sequences turned up only very rarely across donors. A later analysis had no HLA typing for the validation cohort, so co-occurrence there was scored across all 120 or so repertoires. Cytomegalovirus status was reported to be diagnosed by the classifier with high specificity and sensitivity in both the original and validation cohorts. The authors suggested that the approach could potentially be extended to other disease states and immunological phenotypes. In the study, some 160 TCR beta chains were listed as associated with cytomegalovirus.

From V the trimming removes 6 bases and from J it removes 0 bases, while the gene matches leave 6 bases of the junction unaccounted for. From the cysteine through the phenylalanine, the CDR3 covers 16 amino acids. Only the CDR3 DNA is retained, 48 bases long and in frame from the first base. CDR1 SGHDT and CDR2 YYEEEE were looked up in the germline V gene. The donors were included in the validation cohort of 100 to 150 subjects, a group kept apart from the approximately 650-subject first cohort. Library preparation was by the immunoSEQ multiplex PCR assay. The authors' pipeline ran thus. A statistical classification framework was developed to diagnose cytomegalovirus status using the catalog of TCR beta chain sequences. TCRdb holds this immuneACCESS table with in-frame rearrangements only. Some clones are missing; in checked studies, unresolved V genes explain under half, and the rest has no known cause. V and J calls and clone size are those listed in that table; D and trimming were worked out from the DNA. A total of tens of thousands of clones appear in this sample, roughly 90% of them only once. The ten largest clonotypes hold 0.95% to 1.5% of the sample.

Concerning this clone: Its antigen target is currently unknown. No much larger clone exists at a distance of one base, and base qualities are not known.

This sequence originates from a woman between 18 and 29 years old in good health and CMV-seronegative. Sequencing was carried out using PBMCs. The chain is made from TRBV5-6 and TRBJ2-3; a stretch of 11 junction bases matches TRBD2. The nucleotides read TGTGCCAGCACTCTAGCGGGGGGAACTAGCACAGATACGCAGTATTTT. Its protein product is CASTLAGGTSTDTQYF.